This TCR beta chain was identified in a study of blood T cell repertoires in COVID-19. Overall study context: Specimens from acute and convalescent COVID-19 originated in the United States, Italy and Spain.

In germline, CDR1 is LGHNA, CDR2 YSLEER. This CDR3 is 12 amino acids long. J lost 8 bases, V lost 4 bases, and 3 bases had no gene match. Living in 24 US areas, the participants were between roughly 18 and 89 years of age. Participants had their cohort set by participant-reported clinical history. Methods used by the authors: For nucleated cells, counts were estimated from reference gene primer amplification. Here immunoSEQ multiplex PCR was the method, and the copy in TCRdb shows in-frame clones only, minus some. The DNA gave D and trimming, while V, J and clone size come from that table. The sample holds about 270,000 clones, more than 80% seen once.

Sequenced sample: PBMCs or T cells enriched from blood (not recorded which). V usage is TRBV4-3 and J usage is TRBJ1-1; 8 bases agree with TRBD1. This clonotype originated in a young woman with acute COVID-19. The CDR3 coding sequence is TGCGCCAGCAGCCCGGGGGACAGGGAAGCTTTCTTT. Translated, it gives CASSPGDREAFF.